A selection of T cell receptor beta chains follows, all from one sample in a study of blood T cells in healthy people across ages. Using its own MiXCR run on the 5' RACE reads, TCRdb lists one record per CDR3 protein. The sample includes 450,000 to 700,000 distinct CDR3 sequences, 27% of them seen just once. Sequencing input: blood. All receptors come from a woman aged 70-85 years in good health. Each CDR3 is given with its conserved first and last residue.

j_call,v_call,cdr3_aa
TRBJ1-1,TRBV7-2,CASSLEGLRAFF
TRBJ2-3,TRBV5-5,CASSPRPGPSTDTQYF
TRBJ2-3,TRBV28,CASSLIISDTQYF
TRBJ1-1,TRBV29-1,CSADPRTGMNTEAFF
TRBJ1-3,TRBV4-3,CASSQESAGNTIYF
TRBJ2-7,TRBV6-2/TRBV6-3,CASSRLLQVYEQYF
TRBJ2-1,TRBV5-5,CASMSGLAGYNEQFF
TRBJ1-4,TRBV10-3,CATKGSELATNEKLFF
TRBJ1-5,TRBV4-1,CASSQEIQGFGQPQHF
TRBJ2-7,TRBV20-1,CSAKAGTGSYEQYF
TRBJ1-4,TRBV20-1,CSASIGTGGSSGEKLFF
TRBJ2-3,TRBV12-3/TRBV12-4,CASNRGVSDTQYF
TRBJ1-6,TRBV6-2/TRBV6-3,CASSWDRNSPLHF